The clone carrying this T cell receptor beta chain appeared many times. TCRdb called clones again from the PCR reads with MiXCR. The table has 25,000 to 35,000 clones, roughly 4% seen once; the top ten hold 21%. This entry comes from a study of metastatic and nonmetastatic thyroid tumors. As for the study in general: Both malignant and benign thyroid patients supplied peripheral blood and tumor or nodule tissue samples, across which the repertoires of these patients were then compared.

There are 14 residues in the CDR3. The V gene's germline CDR1 is ENHRY and CDR2 SYGVKD. Trimming left V 11 bases short and J 5 bases short, with 21 bases between. No treatment of any kind had been given to any patient before thyroid surgery. This TCR was recovered from a female donor with papillary thyroid cancer or a benign thyroid nodule (not recorded which). Some clones in this sample may be carry-over from other donors' samples. This sequence joins TRBV10-3 and TRBJ2-5; the D gene is possibly TRBD2 (6 bases). The sample comprised blood. CDR3 in DNA: TGTGCCTCTACACCCCAGGGTGGAGGGGAGACCCAGTACTTC. Its translation is CASTPQGGGETQYF.